Each of the 24 T cell receptor beta chains below was sequenced from the same sample in a study of blood T cell repertoires in COVID-19. Assay: immunoSEQ multiplex PCR; the TCRdb copy retains only in-frame clones and omits some. Of more than 70,000 clones listed, over 75% are singletons. Sample: peripheral blood. Receptors originate from a woman aged 80 or over with acute or convalescent COVID-19.

The chain carries TRBV29-1 and TRBJ2-3; no firm D call. The V end lost 2 bases, the J end lost 0 bases, and 3 bases lay between the germline ends. The germline CDR1 and CDR2 sequences are SQVTM and ANQGSEA. CDR3 size: 12 residues. CDR3 DNA sequence: TGCAGCGTTGAATCTAGCACAGATACGCAGTATTTT. This translates into CSVESSTDTQYF.

The chain uses TRBV10-2 and TRBJ2-7; tentatively, D is TRBD1 (5 bases). The CDR3 extends over 15 amino acids. Germline assignment: CDR1 WSHSY and CDR2 SAAADI. The ends were cut back, 6 bases at V and 1 base at J, with 16 bases in the middle. DNA of the CDR3: TGCGCCAGCAGACTCCTAGGGGTTGATTCCTACGAGCAGTACTTC. As protein: CASRLLGVDSYEQYF.

V and J are TRBV4-1 and TRBJ2-5, with a tentative D call TRBD1 (6 bases). The CDR3 sequence is 15 residues long. Trimming cost V 1 base and J 2 bases, with 11 bases left between them. In germline, CDR1 is MGHRA, CDR2 YSYEKL. The DNA for the CDR3 is TGCGCCAGCAGCCAAGGGGGGCCTCTTCAAGAGACCCAGTACTTC. Its translation is CASSQGGPLQETQYF.

The chain links TRBV10-3 to TRBJ2-1; the D gene is possibly TRBD1 (5 bases). Germline V gives CDR1 ENHRY, CDR2 SYGVKD. The CDR3 length is 12 residues. Trimming removed 6 bases from V and 7 bases from J, with 10 bases in between. The CDR3 reads CAISRQKNEQFF. The CDR3 DNA follows: TGTGCCATCAGCCGACAGAAGAATGAGCAGTTCTTC.

V is TRBV5-6 and J is TRBJ2-5; 8 bases are shared with TRBD2. CDR1 and CDR2 from the germline V gene are SGHDT and YYEEEE. Unmatched junction bases numbered 0, after V lost 0 bases and J lost 5 bases. There are 13 residues in the CDR3. The DNA for the CDR3 is TGTGCCAGCAGCTTGGCGGGAGGGGAGACCCAGTACTTC. Translation gives CASSLAGGETQYF.

J is TRBJ2-7 and V is TRBV5-1; 10 positions match TRBD2. This CDR3 spans 16 amino acids. The germline V gene has CDR1 SGHRS and CDR2 YFSETQ. V was pared by 4 bases and J by 5 bases, with 12 bases of the junction left unmatched. The CDR3 here is CASSTRLAGVSDEQYF. CDR3 bases: TGCGCCAGCAGCACGCGCCTAGCGGGAGTCTCTGACGAGCAGTACTTC.

The chain recombines TRBV4-1 with TRBJ2-1; D may be TRBD2 (7 bases). CDR1 and CDR2 (germline): MGHRA, YSYEKL. The V and J ends lost 4 bases and 0 bases respectively, with 16 bases between them. The CDR3 has 17 amino acids. CDR3 sequence (DNA): TGCGCCAGCAGCCGGGGGGGCGGGAGAACCTCCTACAATGAGCAGTTCTTC. It is translated as CASSRGGGRTSYNEQFF.

The chain combines TRBV7-6 with TRBJ2-7, with 7 bases aligning to TRBD2. The CDR3 consists of 15 residues. The germline V gene has CDR1 SGHVS and CDR2 FNYEAQ. With V trimmed by 5 bases and J by 4 bases, 11 bases remained unmatched. CDR3 loop: CASSPGLTAAYEQYF. CDR3 nucleotide sequence: TGTGCCAGCAGCCCGGGACTAACAGCGGCTTACGAGCAGTACTTC. Based on the CDR3 plus reference TRBV7-6 and TRBJ2-7, the full variable domain is GAGVSQSPRYKVTKRGQDVALRCDPISGHVSLYWYRQALGQGPEFLTYFNYEAQQDKSGLPNDRFSAERPEGSISTLTIQRTEQRDSAMYRCASSPGLTAAYEQYFGPGTRLTVT.

The DNA of the CDR3 is TGTGCCAGTAGCCCAGGACAGGGGTATATGAACACTGAAGCTTTCTTT. Residues: CASSPGQGYMNTEAFF. V gene TRBV19 combines with J gene TRBJ1-1; 9 bases map to TRBD1. Trimming cost V 6 bases and J 0 bases; bases outside gene matches: 8. The CDR3 runs 16 residues. Germline CDR1 LNHDA, CDR2 SQIVND (reference sequence).

The genes are TRBV7-8 and TRBJ2-5; 10 bases map to TRBD2. The CDR3 is 16 amino acids. In germline, CDR1 is SGHVS, CDR2 FQNEAQ. Trimming cost V 7 bases and J 5 bases; bases outside gene matches: 13. The CDR3 reads CASKGASGSVGETQYF. The CDR3, as DNA: TGTGCCAGCAAAGGGGCTAGCGGGAGTGTTGGGGAGACCCAGTACTTC.

In its sample, this clone was seen a few times. The CDR3 nucleotides read TGTGCCATCAGTGAGTCGAACAGGGTTGGGGCCAACGTCCTGACTTTC. This sequence encodes CAISESNRVGANVLTF. The J gene is TRBJ2-6, the V gene TRBV10-3, with TRBD1 as a possible D gene (6 bases). The germline V and J ends were trimmed by 0 bases and 3 bases, with 9 bases remaining between them. From germline, CDR1 is ENHRY and CDR2 SYGVKD. CDR3 length: 16 amino acids.

This chain connects TRBV6-5 to TRBJ2-7, with TRBD2 identical over 11 bases. Germline CDR1 MNHEY, CDR2 SVGAGI. With 7 bases clipped from V and 3 bases from J, the junction kept 8 bases outside the gene matches. The CDR3 runs to 15 residues. CDR3 in DNA: TGTGCCAGCATTATTAGCGGGAGGGGAGTCTACGAGCAGTACTTC. Protein product: CASIISGRGVYEQYF.

The genes are TRBV6-1 and TRBJ2-7, with a weak D call TRBD1 (5 bases). The CDR3 covers 14 residues. V was shortened by 2 bases and J by 1 base, with 9 bases between the two germline ends. The germline V gene encodes CDR1 MNHNS and CDR2 SASEGT. CDR3 loop: CASSEQGPSYEQYF. CDR3 sequence (DNA): TGTGCCAGCAGTGAACAGGGCCCTTCCTACGAGCAGTACTTC.

This clone appeared a single time. The V gene is TRBV11-2, the J gene TRBJ1-4, with D tentatively TRBD1 (6 bases). Trimming pared 3 bases from V and 6 bases from J, leaving 14 bases between. CDR3 length equals 15 residues. From germline, CDR1 is SGHAT and CDR2 FQNNGV. The CDR3 DNA reads TGTGCCAGCAGCTTTATGGGACATCGGGATGAAAAACTGTTTTTT. This sequence encodes CASSFMGHRDEKLFF. Based on the CDR3 plus reference TRBV11-2 and TRBJ1-4, the full variable domain is EAGVAQSPRYKIIEKRQSVAFWCNPISGHATLYWYQQILGQGPKLLIQFQNNGVVDDSQLPKDRFSAERLKGVDSTLKIQPAKLEDSAVYLCASSFMGHRDEKLFFGSGTQLSVL.

This chain connects TRBV29-1 to TRBJ1-2, with a weak D call TRBD1 (5 bases). Per germline, CDR1 SQVTM and CDR2 ANQGSEA. The V end was cut by 6 bases, the J end by 4 bases, with 15 bases between. The CDR3 contains 13 residues. The CDR3 is CSVTSGGVYGYTF. The DNA for the CDR3 is TGCAGCGTAACGTCGGGGGGTGTCTATGGCTACACCTTC.

The chain combines TRBV5-8 with TRBJ2-7, with 12 nucleotides matching TRBD2. The CDR3 sequence is 15 residues long. Germline values: CDR1 SGHTS, CDR2 YDEGEE. Trimming removed 3 bases from V and 3 bases from J; junction bases left unmatched: 4. CDR3 sequence (DNA): TGTGCCAGCAGCTCCCGACTAGCGGGGGTCTACGAGCAGTACTTC. Translated: CASSSRLAGVYEQYF. Full variable domain (rest looked up from reference TRBV5-8 and TRBJ2-7): EAGVTQSPTHLIKTRGQQATLRCSPISGHTSVYWYQQALGLGLQFLLWYDEGEERNRGNFPPRFSGRQFPNYSSELNVNALELEDSALYLCASSSRLAGVYEQYFGPGTRLTVT.

This sequence joins TRBV5-6 and TRBJ1-1; 7 positions agree with TRBD1. The CDR3 is 15 amino acids. Germline V gene data show CDR1 as SGHDT and CDR2 as YYEEEE. Trimming cost V 5 bases and J 4 bases; bases outside gene matches: 11. In nucleotides, the CDR3 is TGTGCCAGCAGTGGTGTCAGGGGGAAGATCACTGAAGCTTTCTTT. Amino acids: CASSGVRGKITEAFF.

CDR3 coding DNA: TGCGCCAGCAGCTTGGGCGGGGATTCACCCCTCCACTTT. This translates into CASSLGGDSPLHF. This chain connects TRBV5-1 to TRBJ1-6; D is uncertain. Trimming stripped 0 bases from V and 8 bases from J, with 6 bases between. CDR3 length: 13 residues. Germline CDR1 SGHRS, CDR2 YFSETQ.

The genes are TRBV4-2 and TRBJ1-5; 7 bases match TRBD1. Trimming cost V 2 bases and J 7 bases; bases outside gene matches: 8. Germline V CDR1 and CDR2: LGHNA, YNFKEQ. The CDR3 spans 15 residues. CDR3: CASSQNHRGYQPQHF. CDR3 coding DNA: TGTGCCAGCAGCCAAAACCACAGGGGCTACCAGCCCCAGCATTTT.

The V and J genes are TRBV16 and TRBJ2-1; D is perhaps TRBD2 (6 bases). Germline V lookup: CDR1 KGHSY, CDR2 FQNENV. Trimming left V 4 bases short and J 2 bases short, with 18 bases between. The CDR3 spans 17 residues. The CDR3 DNA follows: TGTGCCAGCAGCCCTCAGTTAGGGAGGCTAGCCTACAATGAGCAGTTCTTC. This gives the protein CASSPQLGRLAYNEQFF.

This chain links TRBV4-1 with TRBJ2-7; 7 bases map to TRBD1. This CDR3 region has 17 residues. The germline V gene encodes CDR1 MGHRA and CDR2 YSYEKL. J gave up 2 bases and V 2 bases, and 12 bases lay outside the gene matches. The CDR3 region is CASSQTTPGTVTYEQYF. DNA for the CDR3: TGCGCCAGCAGCCAAACCACCCCCGGGACAGTCACCTACGAGCAGTACTTC.

The rearrangement uses TRBV18 and TRBJ2-7; D perhaps matches TRBD1 (7 bases). This CDR3 contains 15 residues. Germline V gene data show CDR1 as KGHSH and CDR2 as LQKENI. The V end was cut by 3 bases, the J end by 1 base, with 13 bases between. For the CDR3, the DNA is TGTGCCAGCTCACCCGCGGGACAGAGTTCCTACGAGCAGTACTTC. Translated: CASSPAGQSSYEQYF.

With regard to this clone: Other DNA sequences in the sample encode the same CDR3. The chain carries TRBV19 and TRBJ2-2, with D possibly matching TRBD1 (6 bases). Trimming removed 4 bases from V and 5 bases from J, with 14 bases in between. There are 15 residues in the CDR3. The V gene's germline CDR1 is LNHDA and CDR2 SQIVND (reference sequence). This CDR3 reads CASSTTGIGTGELFF. CDR3 coding DNA: TGTGCCAGTAGTACTACAGGGATTGGAACCGGGGAGCTGTTTTTT.

The CDR3 DNA is TGTGCCAGCAGCCGGGGACAGAAAGAGACCCAGTACTTC. Translation: CASSRGQKETQYF. The rearrangement joins TRBV7-9 to TRBJ2-5, with 7 bases identical to TRBD1. J was trimmed by 3 bases and V by 5 bases; bases with no gene match: 3. Germline CDR1 SEHNR, CDR2 FQNEAQ (reference sequence). The CDR3 covers 13 residues.